This T cell receptor beta chain was captured in a study of shared clonotypes between healthy human individuals (TCRdb year 2020). For the study in its entirety: A couple of women and a few men aged 18 to 49 years were included in the cohort. For each donor, CD4 naive and CD4 memory were each run on three plates, CD8 naive on two plates, and CD8 memory on one plate. The study deeply sequenced blood TCR repertoires of five healthy adults to estimate repertoire size and the extent of clonotype sharing between individuals. Libraries were prepared and TCR repertoires were sequenced by different laboratories using diverse techniques, in order to increase sequencing depth and limit assay-specific biases. Each donor's leukapheresis produced roughly between roughly 0.9 and 8.9 billion PBMCs. Study-wide conclusions, independent of this receptor: Incomplete sequencing was indicated by rarefaction of sorted-subset datasets, despite the large sequencing depth. Sampling was restricted to blood, and TCR repertoires in tissue are likely to differ from TCR repertoires in blood. Naive subsets generally had larger estimated clonotype richness than memory subsets. The genetic and exposure-history diversity represented was limited by the small number of donors. Compared with non-shared clonotypes, the clonotypes found in all four sorted-subset donors had higher generation probabilities. Based on pairwise subsampling, the degree of clonotype sharing among donors was expected to be affected by sequencing depth. About 5% of naive CD4, 3.5% of naive CD8, 2.3% of memory CD4, and 0.4% of memory CD8 clonotypes were shared across several donors.

The CDR3 sequence holds 15 residues, the cysteine and phenylalanine included. Of the read, only the CDR3 DNA is kept; its 45 bases are in frame from base 1. V is pared back by 4 bases and J by 1 base, with 15 bases lying between the germline termini. CDR1 and CDR2 (SGHKS, YYEKEE) derive from the germline V gene (reference sequence). Using the deep immunoSEQ assay, multiplex PCR amplified TCR CDR3 regions from genomic DNA. For each cell subset, the extracted genomic DNA was distributed evenly across all wells of several immunoSEQ 96-well plates, and each plate served as one replicate. For sorted subsets, approximately 200 ng of genomic DNA, equivalent to some 30,000 T cell genomes, went into each replicate PCR. Purified libraries were measured with a Qubit 3.0 fluorometer, size-checked on a Bioanalyzer 2100, and measured again with the KAPA Library Quantification kit. Each immunoSEQ 96-well plate was sequenced on its own single-read 150-cycle Illumina NextSeq 550 flow cell. Per the original workflow: Because the immunoSEQ output held only junctional sequences and lacked quality scores, the filtering could not match the filtering applied to full-length reads. Sequences were annotated with PyIR, a Python wrapper for IgBLAST v1.9, using IMGT germline references to assign V/J genes and CDR3. Reads were filtered out if the reads had weak V/J assignments (E-value above 1e-6), no CDR3, stop codons, out-of-frame junctions, or ambiguous translated residues. V3J clonotypes were defined as sequences sharing an identical inferred V gene, J gene, and CDR3 amino acid sequence. To compute the percentage overlap between repertoires, the number of shared unique clonotypes was divided by the size of the smaller repertoire. Repertoire richness was assessed with RTK rarefaction, the Chao1 estimator, and Recon v2.1 estimates of unobserved clonotypes. OLGA was used to compute generation probabilities for all TCRbeta clonotypes that the gDNA method yielded from a few donors. Sourced from immuneACCESS, this table was stored by TCRdb with only in-frame sequences that have V and J called. A share of the clones is absent; for the studies checked, an unresolved V gene accounts for under half, and the remainder has no known explanation. V and J calls and clone size are copied from that table; D and trimming were computed from the DNA. The sample yields 2 million to 2.5 million clones; around 95% were counted once. The ten largest clones take up around 0.13% of the sample.

With regard to this clone: The antigen it binds to is not known. No qualities accompany the bases; no much larger clone lies one base away.

Healthy HIV-negative adults with no recently reported acute infections or vaccinations were included as donors. Only Caucasian adults living in Nashville, Tennessee, USA were represented among the donors. CD4+ T cells were enriched by magnetic negative selection; naive cells were then positively selected on CD45RA, and the negative fraction formed the memory subset. After blood collection by leukapheresis, PBMCs were isolated using Ficoll-Histopaque density gradient centrifugation and then cryopreserved in the vapor phase of liquid nitrogen. Purity and quantity of every magnetically sorted T cell population were checked by analytical flow cytometry. From each sorted fraction, genomic DNA was isolated and quantified by UV absorbance on a Nanodrop 2000c.

The rearranged chain carries TRBV5-5 and TRBJ2-7; the D call could be TRBD1 or TRBD2, with each sharing 5 bases. The TCR comes from a man aged 18 to 30 in good health. The sequenced sample consisted of naive CD4+ T cells sorted from blood. The label giving this sample's cell subset or site can be read as: CD45RA+ positively selected. The DNA is TGTGCCAGCAGCAGATCCGGGACGGCGTCCTACGAGCAGTACTTC. This is translated as CASSRSGTASYEQYF.